The 20 T cell receptor beta chains below come from one sample, sequenced in a study of CD8+CD57+ T cells in acquired aplastic anemia. Both TCR beta VDJ combination and CDR3 sequence profiling were carried out. Genomic DNA was the template for this profiling. TCRdb fed the reads into MiXCR, producing one record per CDR3 protein. The data hold around 42,000 distinct CDR3 sequences, with approximately 57% observed a single time. Before being chosen for sequencing, patients had shown CD8+CD57+ cell expansion by flow cytometry. The sample comprised sorted CD4+, CD8+, or CD8+CD57+ T cells (not recorded which) from PBMCs. Source of these receptors: a human donor with aplastic anemia.

The V call is TRBV24-1, the J call TRBJ2-2; D perhaps matches TRBD1 (8 bases). This CDR3 is 16 amino acids long. V was clipped by 6 bases and J by 1 base, with 14 bases between them. Germline V gene data show CDR1 as KGHDR and CDR2 as SFDVKD. The CDR3 reads CATSWEGQENTGELFF. CDR3 nucleotide sequence: TGTGCCACCAGTTGGGAGGGACAGGAGAACACCGGGGAGCTGTTTTTT.

This clonotype appeared many times. This chain links TRBV2 with TRBJ2-1; 9 bases match TRBD2. This CDR3 has 14 residues. Germline trimming cut 2 bases from V and 9 bases from J; bases unmatched to any gene: 5. The germline V gene encodes CDR1 SNHLY and CDR2 FYNNEI. CDR3 coding DNA: TGTGCCAGCAGTGAACTAGCGGGGAAAGGTGAGCAGTTCTTC. The encoded protein is CASSELAGKGEQFF.

This clonotype was detected many times. The chain combines TRBV12-3 or TRBV12-4 with TRBJ2-7; 9 nucleotides match TRBD1. The V and J ends lost 4 bases and 6 bases, in that order; junction bases with no gene match: 4. The CDR3 runs 13 residues. The CDR3 sequence: CASSWTGAGEQYF. In nucleotides, the CDR3 is TGTGCCAGCAGTTGGACAGGGGCGGGCGAGCAGTACTTC.

CDR3 DNA sequence: TGTGCCTCAGCACCCTCGAGGGAGACCCAGTACTTC. This encodes CASAPSRETQYF. The V gene is TRBV10-3, the J gene TRBJ2-5; no firm D call. The germline V gene encodes CDR1 ENHRY and CDR2 SYGVKD. The ends were cut back, 11 bases at V and 5 bases at J, with 15 bases in the middle. The CDR3 spans 12 residues.

This sequence joins TRBV19 and TRBJ1-2; tentatively, D is TRBD1 (5 bases). With 8 bases removed from V and 4 bases from J, the gap between germline ends came to 23 bases. Germline lookup yields CDR1 LNHDA and CDR2 SQIVND (reference sequence). The CDR3 consists of 16 residues. This CDR3 reads CASRGTGPRRTYGYTF. CDR3 bases: TGTGCCAGTCGCGGGACGGGACCTCGGAGGACCTATGGCTACACCTTC. Using reference TRBV19 and TRBJ1-2 for the parts outside the CDR3, the full variable domain is DGGITQSPKYLFRKEGQNVTLSCEQNLNHDAMYWYRQDPGQGLRLIYYSQIVNDFQKGDIAEGYSVSREKKESFPLTVTSAQKNPTAFYLCASRGTGPRRTYGYTFGSGTRLTVV.

J is TRBJ1-5 and V is TRBV15; D is perhaps TRBD1 (6 bases). The CDR3 is made up of 16 amino acids. Germline assignment: CDR1 LNHNV and CDR2 YYDKDF (reference sequence). V was clipped by 0 bases and J by 2 bases, with 11 bases between them. CDR3 DNA: TGTGCCACCAGCAGAGATCTACAGGGAGGCAATCAGCCCCAGCATTTT. This codes for CATSRDLQGGNQPQHF.

J is TRBJ1-2 and V is TRBV4-3, with TRBD1 matching 7 bases. V gave up 1 base and J gave up 4 bases; unmatched junction bases: 6. CDR3 length: 15 amino acids. Looked up from germline, CDR1 is LGHNA and CDR2 is YSLEER. CDR3 in DNA: TGCGCCAGCAGCCAAGCGACAGGGAACGGCTATGGCTACACCTTC. As protein: CASSQATGNGYGYTF.

This chain joins TRBV7-3 and TRBJ2-2; the D is unclear. Trimming took 5 bases from V and 6 from J, leaving 10 bases between them. The CDR3 totals 13 residues. The germline CDR1 and CDR2 sequences are SGHTA and FQGTGA. The CDR3 region is CASSTPDSGELFF. The CDR3 DNA is TGTGCCAGCAGCACCCCCGACTCCGGGGAGCTGTTTTTT.

This clonotype was observed many times. The chain carries TRBV7-9 and TRBJ2-7; 9 bases map to TRBD1. CDR1 is SEHNR and CDR2 is FQNEAQ in the germline V gene (reference sequence). V dropped 2 bases and J dropped 3; count of bases not matched to a gene: 2. The CDR3 is 14 residues long. CDR3 protein: CASSLWDRVYEQYF. The CDR3 DNA reads TGTGCCAGCAGCTTATGGGACAGGGTCTACGAGCAGTACTTC.

The chain has TRBV15 and TRBJ2-2; 8 bases are a match to TRBD1. V gave up 0 bases and J gave up 4 bases; unmatched junction bases: 4. The CDR3 length is 16 residues. Germline V gene sequence: CDR1 LNHNV, CDR2 YYDKDF (reference sequence). The CDR3 sequence: CATSRDQGARTGELFF. The CDR3 nucleotides are TGTGCCACCAGCAGAGATCAGGGGGCGCGCACCGGGGAGCTGTTTTTT.

This rearrangement joins TRBV10-1 to TRBJ2-1; 8 bases agree with TRBD1. J was trimmed by 9 bases and V by 6 bases; bases with no gene match: 7. CDR1 is WNHNN, CDR2 SYGVQD, per germline (reference sequence). The CDR3 loop spans 13 amino acids. DNA of the CDR3: TGCGCCAGCAGCCAAGACAGGGGCAGTGAGCAGTTCTTC. It is translated as CASSQDRGSEQFF.

As to this clonotype: A read error may explain this, as a much larger clone is one base away. The chain uses TRBV9 and TRBJ1-3; D perhaps matches TRBD1 (6 bases). The CDR3 runs 15 residues. Trimming removed 7 bases at V and 0 bases at J, with 14 bases between. Germline lookup yields CDR1 SGDLS and CDR2 YYNGEE. The CDR3 loop reads CASGPGTPSGNTIYF. The CDR3, as DNA: TGTGCCAGCGGCCCCGGGACACCCTCTGGAAACACCATATATTTT.

This chain's CDR3 is CASSTTGGDYGYTF. CDR3 nucleotide sequence: TGTGCCAGCAGCACGACAGGGGGCGACTATGGCTACACCTTC. The rearrangement links TRBV5-6 to TRBJ1-2; TRBD1 agrees at 10 bases. This CDR3 is built from 14 residues. Germline V gene lookup returns CDR1 SGHDT and CDR2 YYEEEE. V lost 4 bases, J lost 3 bases, and 3 bases stayed unmatched.

Note on this clonotype: A single base separates this from a much larger clone, so it may be a read error. The missing conserved phenylalanine or tryptophan at the end of this CDR3 makes a read error likely. The limits of the CDR3 on the DNA are not certain, so only TCRdb's listed CDR3 is given. The chain recombines TRBV5-8 with TRBJ1-2; the tabulated D call, TRBD1, remains unverified against the DNA. The CDR3 comprises 11 residues, both ends counted. CDR1 is SGHTS and CDR2 is YDEGEE in the germline V gene. CDR3 sequence reads: CASSSGQGRLS.

This clonotype has only a few counts. V gene TRBV19 combines with J gene TRBJ2-7, with D perhaps TRBD1 (6 bases). The CDR3 runs to 11 residues. CDR1 is LNHDA and CDR2 is SQIVND in the germline V gene (reference sequence). V gave up 6 bases and J gave up 3 bases, with 6 bases separating them. The CDR3 sequence is CASRTGYEQYF. The CDR3 nucleotides are TGTGCCAGTAGGACAGGCTACGAGCAGTACTTC.

This clonotype was counted many times. V gene TRBV4-2 combines with J gene TRBJ1-2; D unresolved. This CDR3 is 18 amino acids long. Germline CDR1 LGHNA, CDR2 YNFKEQ. The V and J ends lost 0 bases and 7 bases respectively, with 24 bases between them. This CDR3 reads CASSQDAQGSGPLRGYTF. In nucleotides, the CDR3 is TGTGCCAGCAGCCAAGATGCACAAGGTTCCGGGCCTCTCCGTGGCTACACCTTC.

Worth noting for this clonotype: This CDR3 fails to terminate in the conserved phenylalanine or tryptophan, so it likely reflects a read error. V usage is TRBV7-2 and J usage is TRBJ1-3; weak D call: TRBD1 (5 bases). Germline CDR1 is SGHTA and CDR2 is FQGNSA. CDR3 size: 15 residues. V gave up 5 bases and J gave up 1 base, with 12 bases separating them. CDR3 residues: CASSRGQGSGNTIYS. For the CDR3, the DNA is TGTGCCAGCAGCCGAGGGCAGGGTTCTGGAAACACCATATATTCT.

The chain combines TRBV7-3 with TRBJ1-2; 7 bases match TRBD1. This CDR3 region has 13 residues. Per the germline V gene, CDR1 is SGHTA and CDR2 is FQGTGA. J was trimmed by 6 bases and V by 5 bases; bases with no gene match: 6. The CDR3 here is CASSADRWHGYTF. The CDR3 coding sequence is TGTGCCAGCAGCGCGGACAGGTGGCATGGCTACACCTTC.

The V and J genes are TRBV29-1 and TRBJ1-2; D gene ambiguous. The germline V gene encodes CDR1 SQVTM and CDR2 ANQGSEA. V was trimmed by 4 bases and J by 7 bases, leaving 10 bases between them. This CDR3 has 11 amino acids. The CDR3 DNA is TGCAGCGTTGGTGCGGGAGGTGGCTACACCTTC. Protein product: CSVGAGGGYTF.

This chain's CDR3 is CASSVVANYGYTF. The DNA for the CDR3 is TGTGCCAGCAGTGTCGTAGCTAACTATGGCTACACCTTC. This chain links TRBV25-1 with TRBJ1-2; D call uncertain. Germline loops: CDR1 MGHDK, CDR2 SYGVNS. This CDR3 is 13 amino acids long. With 4 bases removed from V and 0 bases from J, the gap between germline ends came to 6 bases.